This T cell receptor beta chain stems from a study of T cell changes during pregnancy in multiple sclerosis. The CDR3 runs 14 residues. CDR1 LNHDA and CDR2 SQIVND come from the germline V gene (reference sequence). V was trimmed by 2 bases and J by 4 bases, leaving 11 bases between them. Sequenced by immunoSEQ multiplex PCR; TCRdb stores in-frame clones only, minus some. The top ten clones hold around 5% of a sample with nearly 20,000 clones, 80% to 90% of them seen once. The sequencing used CD8+ T cells from peripheral blood mononuclear cells, collected in the third trimester of pregnancy. The clonotype was recovered from a female donor in good health, enrolled as a control in a pregnancy study. The V and J genes are TRBV19 and TRBJ1-2, with D tentatively TRBD1 (6 bases). This chain's CDR3 is CASSITGSGYGYTF. CDR3 coding DNA: TGTGCCAGTAGTATAACAGGGTCGGGCTATGGCTACACCTTC.